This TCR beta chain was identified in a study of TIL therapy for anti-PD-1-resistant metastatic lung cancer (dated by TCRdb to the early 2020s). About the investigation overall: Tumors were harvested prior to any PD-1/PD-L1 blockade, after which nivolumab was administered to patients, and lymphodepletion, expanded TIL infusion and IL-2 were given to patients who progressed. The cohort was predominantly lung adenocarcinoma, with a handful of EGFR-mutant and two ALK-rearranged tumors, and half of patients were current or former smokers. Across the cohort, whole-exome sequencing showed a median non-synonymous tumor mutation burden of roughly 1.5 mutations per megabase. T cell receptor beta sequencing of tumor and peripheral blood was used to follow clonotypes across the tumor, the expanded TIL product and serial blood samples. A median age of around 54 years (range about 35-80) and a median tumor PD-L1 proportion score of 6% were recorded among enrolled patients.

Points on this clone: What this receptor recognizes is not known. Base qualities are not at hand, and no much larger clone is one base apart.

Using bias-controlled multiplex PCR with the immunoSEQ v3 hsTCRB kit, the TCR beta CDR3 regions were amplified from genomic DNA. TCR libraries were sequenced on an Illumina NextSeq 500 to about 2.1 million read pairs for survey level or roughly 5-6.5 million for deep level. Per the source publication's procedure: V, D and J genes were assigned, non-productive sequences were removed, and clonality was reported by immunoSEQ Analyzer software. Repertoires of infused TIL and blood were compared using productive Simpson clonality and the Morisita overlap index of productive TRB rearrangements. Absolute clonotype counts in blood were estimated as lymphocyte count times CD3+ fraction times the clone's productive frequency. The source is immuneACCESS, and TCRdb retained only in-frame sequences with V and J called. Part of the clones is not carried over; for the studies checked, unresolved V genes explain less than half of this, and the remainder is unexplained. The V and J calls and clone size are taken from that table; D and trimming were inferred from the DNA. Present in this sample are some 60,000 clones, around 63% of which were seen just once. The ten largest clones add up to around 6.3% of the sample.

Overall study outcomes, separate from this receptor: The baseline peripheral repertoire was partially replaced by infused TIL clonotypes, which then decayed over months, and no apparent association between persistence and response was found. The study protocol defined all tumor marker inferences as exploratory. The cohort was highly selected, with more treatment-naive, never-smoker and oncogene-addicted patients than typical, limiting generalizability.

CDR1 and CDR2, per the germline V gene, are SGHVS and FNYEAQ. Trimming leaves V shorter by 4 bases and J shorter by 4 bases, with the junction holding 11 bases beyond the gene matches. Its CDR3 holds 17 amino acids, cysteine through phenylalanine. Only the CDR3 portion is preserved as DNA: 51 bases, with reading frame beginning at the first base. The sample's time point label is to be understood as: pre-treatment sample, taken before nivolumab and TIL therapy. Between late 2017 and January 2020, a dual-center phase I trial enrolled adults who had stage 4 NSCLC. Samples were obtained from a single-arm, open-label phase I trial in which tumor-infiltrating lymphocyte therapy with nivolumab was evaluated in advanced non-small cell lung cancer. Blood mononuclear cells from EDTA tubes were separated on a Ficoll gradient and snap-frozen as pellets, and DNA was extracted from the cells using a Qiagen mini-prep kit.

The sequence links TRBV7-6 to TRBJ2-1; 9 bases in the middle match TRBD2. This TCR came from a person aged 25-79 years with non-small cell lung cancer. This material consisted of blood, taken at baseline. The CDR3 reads CASSSSVGSGSYNEQFF. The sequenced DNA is TGTGCCAGCAGCTCCTCCGTAGGTAGCGGGAGTTACAATGAGCAGTTCTTC.